There are many counts of the clone carrying this T cell receptor beta chain. In TCRdb, the RT-PCR reads were re-called with MiXCR into one record per CDR3 protein. This table has 200,000 to 250,000 distinct CDR3 sequences, 12% to 15% appearing once. Trimming left V 5 bases short and J 5 bases short, with 18 bases between. This CDR3 comprises 15 residues. The source of the sample is a study of patients and donors after allogeneic stem cell transplantation. Sequencing used blood, either unsorted or a sorted T cell fraction (not recorded which). The chain is built from TRBV12-3 or TRBV12-4 and TRBJ1-1, with D hard to call. This TCR derives from a human donor who was either an allogeneic HSCT recipient or a stem cell or donor lymphocyte infusion donor (not recorded which). It is not recorded whose cells these are; they may come from a transplant donor. The CDR3 loop reads CASSPGGVLRTEAFF. The CDR3 bases are TGTGCCAGCAGTCCAGGAGGAGTCCTGAGGACTGAAGCTTTCTTT.